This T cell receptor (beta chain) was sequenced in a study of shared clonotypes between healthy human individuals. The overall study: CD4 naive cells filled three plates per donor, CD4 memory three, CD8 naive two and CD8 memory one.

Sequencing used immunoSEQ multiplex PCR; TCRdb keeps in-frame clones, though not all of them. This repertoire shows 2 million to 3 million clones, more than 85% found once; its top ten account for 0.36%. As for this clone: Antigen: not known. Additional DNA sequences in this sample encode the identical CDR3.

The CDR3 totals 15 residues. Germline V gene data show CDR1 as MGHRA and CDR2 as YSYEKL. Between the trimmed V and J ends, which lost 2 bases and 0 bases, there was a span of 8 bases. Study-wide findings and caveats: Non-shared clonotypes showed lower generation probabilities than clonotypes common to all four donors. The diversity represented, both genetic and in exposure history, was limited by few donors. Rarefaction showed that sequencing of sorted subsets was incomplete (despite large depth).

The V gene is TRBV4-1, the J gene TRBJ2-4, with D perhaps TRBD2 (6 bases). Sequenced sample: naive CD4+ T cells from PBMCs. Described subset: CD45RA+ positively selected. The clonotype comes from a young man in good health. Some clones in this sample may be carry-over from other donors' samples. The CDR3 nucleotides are TGCGCCAGCAGCCAATTGGGACTAGCCAAAAACATTCAGTACTTC. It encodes CASSQLGLAKNIQYF.